Detailed here is one TCR beta chain. The CDR3 extends over 15 amino acids. Germline V gives CDR1 SGHRS, CDR2 YFSETQ. Unmatched junction bases numbered 6, after V lost 3 bases and J lost 3 bases. Sequenced by immunoSEQ multiplex PCR; TCRdb stores in-frame clones only, minus some. The sample lists roughly 42,000 clones, more than 90% occurring once. The data derive from a study of T cell changes during pregnancy in multiple sclerosis. The TCR sequence derives from a female donor with multiple sclerosis, enrolled in a pregnancy study. Specimen: CD8+ T cells from peripheral blood mononuclear cells, collected in the third trimester of pregnancy. The chain couples TRBV5-1 to TRBJ1-2; 9 bases agree with TRBD1. DNA of the CDR3: TGCGCCAGCAGCTCGGGACAGGGCTTATACTATGGCTACACCTTC. This sequence encodes CASSSGQGLYYGYTF.